The 29 T cell receptor beta chains listed next were all sequenced from one sample in a study of blood T cell repertoires in COVID-19. TCRdb's copy holds only in-frame clones and misses some; the assay was immunoSEQ multiplex PCR. There are around 280,000 clones in the sample; 90% occur only once, and 1.7% lies in the top ten. Sequenced sample: PBMCs or T cells enriched from blood (not recorded which). These receptors all stem from a woman between 18 and 30 years old with acute COVID-19.

This clone was detected a few times. The chain uses TRBV7-2 and TRBJ2-5; possibly TRBD2 for D (5 bases). V was clipped by 1 base and J by 5 bases, with 14 bases between them. Germline CDR1 is SGHTA and CDR2 is FQGNSA. The CDR3 is made up of 15 amino acids. The CDR3 nucleotides read TGTGCCAGCAGCTTAGTGAGGGCCCAGGTGGAGACCCAGTACTTC. Amino acid sequence: CASSLVRAQVETQYF.

The rearrangement links TRBV5-5 to TRBJ1-6; 10 bases fit TRBD1. Per the germline V gene, CDR1 is SGHKS and CDR2 is YYEKEE (reference sequence). The CDR3 contains 17 residues. The trim removed 6 bases at V and 3 bases at J, leaving 9 bases unmatched. The CDR3 DNA sequence: TGTGCCAGCACCCAGGACCGGGACAGGGGCTATAATTCACCCCTCCACTTT. It is translated as CASTQDRDRGYNSPLHF.

The rearrangement joins TRBV6-4 to TRBJ2-3; 10 nucleotides match TRBD1. The CDR3 consists of 14 residues. V lost 8 bases, J lost 4 bases, and 6 bases stayed unmatched. Germline V gives CDR1 MRHNA, CDR2 SNTAGT. The CDR3 sequence: CASSTGGAADTQYF. As DNA, the CDR3 is TGTGCCAGCTCGACAGGGGGCGCGGCAGATACGCAGTATTTT.

This sequence joins TRBV5-8 and TRBJ1-4; the match to TRBD1 covers 8 bases. Germline V gene sequence: CDR1 SGHTS, CDR2 YDEGEE. The trim removed 5 bases at V and 4 bases at J, leaving 10 bases unmatched. The CDR3 extends over 16 amino acids. The CDR3 sequence: CASRGWTGSNNEKLFF. The DNA for the CDR3 is TGTGCCAGCAGGGGCTGGACAGGGTCGAATAATGAAAAACTGTTTTTT.

V and J are TRBV5-1 and TRBJ2-5, with 10 bases that match TRBD2. The trim removed 0 bases at V and 2 bases at J, leaving 4 bases unmatched. Germline values: CDR1 SGHRS, CDR2 YFSETQ. There are 16 residues in the CDR3. Here the CDR3 reads CASSLGTSGYQETQYF. The CDR3 bases are TGCGCCAGCAGCTTGGGGACTAGCGGTTATCAAGAGACCCAGTACTTC. Full variable domain (rest looked up from reference TRBV5-1 and TRBJ2-5): KAGVTQTPRYLIKTRGQQVTLSCSPISGHRSVSWYQQTPGQGLQFLFEYFSETQRNKGNFPGRFSGRQFSNSRSEMNVSTLELGDSALYLCASSLGTSGYQETQYFGPGTRLLVL.

The V and J genes are TRBV3-1 (or the pseudogene TRBV3-2) and TRBJ2-2; D may be TRBD2 (6 bases). The CDR3 has 16 residues. V was cut by 5 bases and J by 6 bases, with 19 bases left in between. The germline gives CDR1 LGHDT, CDR2 YNNKEL (reference sequence). CDR3 amino acids: CASSYGGTQSAGELFF. CDR3 nucleotides: TGTGCCAGCAGCTACGGCGGGACCCAGTCGGCCGGGGAGCTGTTTTTT.

This clone came up once. This chain links TRBV3-1 (or the pseudogene TRBV3-2) with TRBJ1-2; weak D call: TRBD1 (6 bases). The germline gives CDR1 LGHDT, CDR2 YNNKEL (reference sequence). The CDR3 sequence is 14 residues long. Deletions cut 4 bases from V and 8 bases from J, with 17 bases between. CDR3: CASSPLGGREGYTF. CDR3 DNA: TGTGCCAGCAGCCCGCTAGGGGGGCGGGAGGGCTACACCTTC.

This chain links TRBV7-2 with TRBJ1-6, with 7 bases fitting TRBD1. Germline trimming cut 2 bases from V and 5 bases from J; bases unmatched to any gene: 3. The CDR3 has 15 amino acids. Germline CDR1 SGHTA, CDR2 FQGNSA. The CDR3: CASSLRRGHNSPLHF. Here the CDR3 DNA reads TGTGCCAGCAGCTTAAGGAGGGGGCATAATTCACCCCTCCACTTT.

V gene TRBV27 combines with J gene TRBJ2-7, with D possibly matching TRBD1 (5 bases). CDR1 and CDR2 from the germline V gene are MNHEY and SMNVEV (reference sequence). The V and J ends lost 5 bases and 1 base respectively, with 6 bases between them. CDR3 length: 12 residues. The CDR3 is CASSPGSYEQYF. CDR3 in DNA: TGTGCCAGCAGTCCAGGGTCCTACGAGCAGTACTTC.

This rearrangement joins TRBV3-1 (or the pseudogene TRBV3-2) to TRBJ1-3; perhaps TRBD1 as D (5 bases). The CDR3 runs to 13 residues. Trimming shortened V by 7 bases and J by 5 bases, and 12 bases separated the two germline ends. CDR1 LGHDT and CDR2 YNNKEL come from the germline V gene (reference sequence). Here the CDR3 DNA reads TGTGCCAGCATGGACAACTACCGAAACACCATATATTTT. Translated, it gives CASMDNYRNTIYF.

The chain has TRBV4-1 and TRBJ2-7; 10 nucleotides align to TRBD2. V shed 1 base and J 1 base; nucleotides not matched to a gene: 7. The CDR3 runs 17 residues. Germline assignment: CDR1 MGHRA and CDR2 YSYEKL. The CDR3 sequence is CASSQGYLLAGSYEQYF. CDR3 nucleotide sequence: TGCGCCAGCAGCCAAGGGTACCTACTAGCGGGGTCCTACGAGCAGTACTTC.

The chain couples TRBV13 to TRBJ2-5; 14 bases fit TRBD2. The CDR3 spans 17 residues. Per germline, CDR1 PRHDT and CDR2 FYEKMQ (reference sequence). With V trimmed by 3 bases and J by 2 bases, 5 bases remained unmatched. Written as DNA, the CDR3 is TGTGCCAGCAGCTTGAAGGGACTAGCGGGGGTACAAGAGACCCAGTACTTC. It yields the protein CASSLKGLAGVQETQYF. The full variable domain, rest sourced from reference TRBV13 and TRBJ2-5, is AAGVIQSPRHLIKEKRETATLKCYPIPRHDTVYWYQQGPGQDPQFLISFYEKMQSDKGSIPDRFSAQQFSDYHSELNMSSLELGDSALYFCASSLKGLAGVQETQYFGPGTRLLVL.

The chain employs TRBV12-3 or TRBV12-4 and TRBJ1-1; possibly TRBD1 for D (5 bases). This CDR3 comprises 13 residues. V was shortened by 6 bases and J by 6 bases, with 14 bases between the two germline ends. The CDR3 sequence: CASRGRAGSEAFF. Here the CDR3 DNA reads TGTGCCAGCAGGGGACGGGCGGGATCTGAAGCTTTCTTT.

The chain combines TRBV5-4 with TRBJ2-1; the match to TRBD2 covers 12 bases. The trim removed 4 bases at V and 7 bases at J, leaving 12 bases unmatched. The CDR3 loop spans 17 amino acids. The germline CDR1 and CDR2 sequences are SGHNT and YYREEE (reference sequence). The CDR3 reads CASSGTRTSGVGNEQFF. DNA for the CDR3: TGTGCCAGCAGCGGGACAAGGACTAGCGGGGTCGGGAATGAGCAGTTCTTC.

The rearrangement links TRBV7-9 to TRBJ2-3; 8 positions match TRBD2. The V gene's germline CDR1 is SEHNR and CDR2 FQNEAQ (reference sequence). This CDR3 has 16 residues. V dropped 5 bases and J dropped 2; count of bases not matched to a gene: 9. Written as DNA, the CDR3 is TGTGCCAGCAGCCCCGCCGGGGGGGGCCTCACAGATACGCAGTATTTT. This sequence encodes CASSPAGGGLTDTQYF.

The CDR3 sequence: CASSLGPLAGQETQYF. CDR3 coding DNA: TGTGCCAGCAGCTTAGGTCCGCTAGCGGGCCAAGAGACCCAGTACTTC. The chain recombines TRBV11-1 with TRBJ2-5; 8 bases line up with TRBD2. The CDR3 sequence is 16 residues long. The V gene end was trimmed by 1 base and the J gene end by 1 base; junction bases not matched to a gene: 5. CDR1 and CDR2 from the germline V gene are SGHAT and FQDESV (reference sequence).

The chain has TRBV2 and TRBJ1-4; D remains ambiguous. V was clipped by 4 bases and J by 4 bases, with 16 bases between them. The length of the CDR3 is 16 residues. In germline, CDR1 is SNHLY, CDR2 FYNNEI. In DNA form, the CDR3 reads TGTGCCAGCAGTGGGAGGTGGACGGTCAATAATGAAAAACTGTTTTTT. Protein product: CASSGRWTVNNEKLFF.

V gene TRBV5-1 combines with J gene TRBJ1-4, with D possibly matching TRBD1 (5 bases). Germline CDR1 and CDR2: SGHRS and YFSETQ. Trimming shortened V by 0 bases and J by 3 bases, and 9 bases separated the two germline ends. The CDR3 runs 15 residues. The CDR3 sequence: CASSLEGGANEKLFF. CDR3 bases: TGCGCCAGCAGCTTGGAAGGAGGGGCTAATGAAAAACTGTTTTTT.

The rearrangement uses TRBV6-1 and TRBJ2-7, with 9 bases lining up with TRBD2. The CDR3 runs to 17 residues. Germline values: CDR1 MNHNS, CDR2 SASEGT. Germline trimming cut 2 bases from V and 6 bases from J; bases unmatched to any gene: 14. CDR3 sequence: CASSEMKGRRREGEQYF. CDR3 nucleotides: TGTGCCAGCAGTGAAATGAAGGGACGGAGGCGGGAGGGCGAGCAGTACTTC.

The gene calls are TRBV23-1 and TRBJ1-2, with a weak D call TRBD1 (5 bases). TRBV23-1 qualifies as an ORF whose function is uncertain. The CDR3 loop spans 16 amino acids. The V gene lost 4 bases and the J gene lost 2 bases, with 17 bases spanning the gap. The CDR3 here is CASSLGAAAVNYGYTF. The CDR3 DNA reads as TGCGCCAGCAGTCTAGGGGCGGCAGCCGTCAACTATGGCTACACCTTC.

For this clone: Other DNA sequences in this specimen translate into the identical CDR3. CDR3 amino acids: CASSPPGLAGGTDTQYF. CDR3 DNA: TGTGCCAGCTCACCCCCGGGACTAGCGGGAGGGACCGATACGCAGTATTTT. The chain employs TRBV18 and TRBJ2-3, with 16 bases that match TRBD2. The CDR3 has 17 residues. CDR1 and CDR2 from the germline V gene are KGHSH and LQKENI. Trimming removed 3 bases from V and 6 bases from J; junction bases left unmatched: 6.

The genes are TRBV27 and TRBJ2-5, with TRBD2 matching 9 bases. The CDR3 covers 15 residues. Germline loops: CDR1 MNHEY, CDR2 SMNVEV (reference sequence). V shed 6 bases and J 2 bases; nucleotides not matched to a gene: 7. The CDR3 DNA reads as TGTGCCAGCAGCCGGTGGACTAGCGAACAAGAGACCCAGTACTTC. Protein product: CASSRWTSEQETQYF.

The rearrangement joins TRBV28 to TRBJ2-3; perhaps TRBD1 as D (6 bases). Germline CDR1 MDHEN, CDR2 SYDVKM. The CDR3 covers 15 residues. The V end lost 6 bases, the J end lost 5 bases, and 18 bases lay between the germline ends. Here the CDR3 DNA reads TGTGCCAGCAGGTCCAAACAGGGATTGAGAGATACGCAGTATTTT. Translated, it gives CASRSKQGLRDTQYF.

The J gene is TRBJ2-3, the V gene TRBV6-4, with 10 bases identical to TRBD1. The germline V gene encodes CDR1 MRHNA and CDR2 SNTAGT. The CDR3 length is 13 residues. Trimming cost V 2 bases and J 11 bases; bases outside gene matches: 4. CDR3 sequence reads: CASSDLGTGVQYF. The CDR3, as DNA: TGTGCCAGCAGTGACCTAGGGACAGGGGTGCAGTATTTT.

DNA of the CDR3: TGCGCCAGCGGGTCGAGGACAGGGAACAATCAGCCCCAGCATTTT. This sequence encodes CASGSRTGNNQPQHF. The V and J genes are TRBV4-1 and TRBJ1-5; 8 bases agree with TRBD1. In germline, CDR1 is MGHRA, CDR2 YSYEKL. The length of the CDR3 is 15 residues. V lost 8 bases, J lost 3 bases, and 9 bases stayed unmatched.

This chain connects TRBV10-3 to TRBJ1-2; TRBD1 agrees at 8 bases. Trimming at V came to 3 bases and at J to 5 bases, leaving 5 bases not matched to a gene. Per the germline V gene, CDR1 is ENHRY and CDR2 is SYGVKD. The CDR3 has 14 amino acids. CDR3 sequence reads: CAISDGQGTYGYTF. The CDR3 DNA reads as TGTGCCATCAGTGACGGACAGGGAACTTATGGCTACACCTTC.

The chain uses TRBV7-2 and TRBJ1-2; D not resolved. CDR1 is SGHTA and CDR2 is FQGNSA in the germline V gene. The length of the CDR3 is 13 residues. V was pared by 1 base and J by 0 bases, with 3 bases between. CDR3 protein: CASSLVANYGYTF. CDR3 bases: TGTGCCAGCAGCTTAGTCGCTAACTATGGCTACACCTTC.

The chain joins TRBV7-2 to TRBJ1-6, with a weak D call TRBD1 (5 bases). Germline CDR1 is SGHTA and CDR2 is FQGNSA. V shed 2 bases and J shed 7 bases, with 21 bases lying between them. CDR3 size: 18 residues. CDR3 in amino acids: CASSLIPPGSTSNSPLHF. The CDR3 DNA is TGTGCCAGCAGCTTAATTCCCCCAGGGTCTACCTCGAATTCACCCCTCCACTTT.

This chain connects TRBV5-6 to TRBJ1-3, with D unclear. CDR3 size: 15 residues. Germline CDR1 SGHDT, CDR2 YYEEEE. V lost 3 bases, J lost 4 bases, and 14 bases lay in between. This CDR3 is CASSSAAGSGNTIYF. CDR3 DNA: TGTGCCAGCAGCTCCGCCGCGGGGTCCGGAAACACCATATATTTT.